This T cell receptor (beta chain) was profiled in a study of regulatory T cells in long-lasting Graves disease. Study outcomes and limitations: Newly diagnosed disease favored TRBV20-1 and TRBJ2-1 over persistent disease. Study of thyroid tissue was not done, with only peripheral blood studied.

CDR1 MGHRA and CDR2 YSYEKL come from the germline V gene. V was cut by 2 bases and J by 5 bases, with 9 bases left in between. The CDR3 totals 14 residues. Sample time point: persistent/refractory GD, antithyroid drugs over 5 years with positive TRAb. Researchers made the TCR library from RNA that was extracted from PBMCs. Sequencing libraries for TCR beta were prepared with iRepertoire HTBI primers and Arm-PCR of CDR3 regions. TCRdb recomputed calls from the multiplex PCR reads with MiXCR, one row per CDR3 protein. The repertoire has 700,000 or so distinct CDR3 sequences, around 30% of them found once; the top ten carry under 50%. Notes on this clonotype: The antigen remains undetermined.

This clonotype was sampled from a female donor with Graves disease. The rearrangement joins TRBV4-1 to TRBJ1-4; D remains ambiguous. The sample was peripheral blood mononuclear cells (PBMCs), taken when the disease was refractory, from a patient treated with antithyroid drugs. In nucleotides, the CDR3 is TGCGCCAGCAGCCAAAGGGAGTTGAATGAAAAACTGTTTTTT. Residues: CASSQRELNEKLFF.